The clone carrying this T cell receptor (beta chain) was detected ten times or more. This specimen comes from a study of early T cells in non-severe SARS-CoV-2 infection. As part of library construction, unique molecular identifiers were attached to individual cDNA molecules. TCRdb passed the 5' RACE reads through MiXCR, listing each CDR3 protein once. The sample lists 55,000 to 75,000 distinct CDR3 sequences, less than 12% occurring once. The origin of this receptor is an adult who was a healthcare worker with PCR-confirmed SARS-CoV-2 infection or an uninfected control (not recorded which). This specimen consisted of whole blood, obtained at baseline.

The CDR3 reads CASSLSSLRAGNTQYF. The CDR3, as DNA: TGTGCCAGCAGCTTATCTTCCCTGCGGGCGGGTAATACGCAGTATTTT. This chain uses TRBV11-2 with TRBJ2-3; TRBD2 might be the D (5 bases). Deletions cut 2 bases from V and 7 bases from J, with 19 bases between. Germline CDR1 SGHAT, CDR2 FQNNGV. This CDR3 comprises 16 residues.